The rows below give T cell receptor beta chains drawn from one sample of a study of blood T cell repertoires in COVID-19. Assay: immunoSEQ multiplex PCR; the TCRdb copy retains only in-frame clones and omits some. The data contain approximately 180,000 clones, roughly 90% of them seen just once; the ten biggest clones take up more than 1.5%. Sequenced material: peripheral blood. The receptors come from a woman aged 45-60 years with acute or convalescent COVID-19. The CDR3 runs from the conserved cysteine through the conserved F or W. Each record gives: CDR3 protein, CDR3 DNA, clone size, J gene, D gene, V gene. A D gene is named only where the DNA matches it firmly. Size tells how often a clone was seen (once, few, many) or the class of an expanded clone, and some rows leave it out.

CASRAGPGIYF TGTGCCAGCAGGGCGGGGCCTGGTATATATTTT NA TRBJ1-3 NA TRBV6-5
CACFRADRNTIYF TGTGCCTGCTTCCGGGCGGACAGAAACACCATATATTTT NA TRBJ1-3 NA TRBV30
CAWSPPPVTQYF TGTGCCTGGAGCCCACCCCCGGTTACGCAGTATTTT few TRBJ2-3 NA TRBV30
CASSKGQSSYNEQFF TGTGCCAGCAGCAAGGGACAGAGCTCCTACAATGAGCAGTTCTTC NA TRBJ2-1 TRBD1 TRBV5-6
CASSYGLDSNQPQHF TGTGCCAGCAGCTATGGACTAGATAGCAATCAGCCCCAGCATTTT NA TRBJ1-5 NA TRBV5-5
CASSLDGQGSQPQHF TGTGCCAGCAGCTTAGATGGGCAGGGAAGTCAGCCCCAGCATTTT NA TRBJ1-5 NA TRBV7-2
CASSLPRTAEYGYTF TGTGCCAGCAGCTTACCCAGGACAGCCGAATATGGCTACACCTTC NA TRBJ1-2 NA TRBV11-2
CASSLDRGIFTDTQYF TGTGCCAGCAGCCTCGACAGGGGAATATTCACAGATACGCAGTATTTT NA TRBJ2-3 TRBD1 TRBV5-6
CAWSPGQASGTEAFF TGTGCCTGGAGCCCCGGACAGGCTTCAGGCACTGAAGCTTTCTTT NA TRBJ1-1 TRBD1 TRBV30
CASSVDRNYGYTF TGTGCCAGCAGTGTGGACAGAAACTATGGCTACACCTTC NA TRBJ1-2 NA TRBV2
CASSSRDRGEPQHF TGTGCCAGCAGCTCCCGGGACAGGGGAGAGCCCCAGCATTTT NA TRBJ1-5 TRBD1 TRBV7-2
CSVGDSNNSPLHF TGCAGCGTTGGGGACAGTAATAATTCACCCCTCCACTTT NA TRBJ1-6 TRBD1 TRBV29-1
CASSLTVAGELFF TGTGCCAGCAGTTTAACGGTAGCCGGGGAGCTGTTTTTT NA TRBJ2-2 NA TRBV12-3/TRBV12-4
CASSENAGQVYGYTF TGTGCCAGCAGTGAAAACGCGGGGCAAGTCTATGGCTACACCTTC NA TRBJ1-2 NA TRBV6-1
CASSMGTGEKLFF TGTGCCAGTAGTATGGGCACAGGTGAAAAACTGTTTTTT NA TRBJ1-4 NA TRBV19
CASSLSGRGGTPYEQYF TGTGCCAGCAGCTTATCAGGGCGCGGCGGGACCCCCTACGAGCAGTACTTC NA TRBJ2-7 NA TRBV7-9
CAIKPSGLSYEQYF TGTGCCATCAAGCCTAGCGGGTTATCCTACGAGCAGTACTTC NA TRBJ2-7 TRBD2 TRBV10-3
CASRRTGEHTDTQYF TGTGCCAGCAGAAGGACAGGGGAACACACAGATACGCAGTATTTT NA TRBJ2-3 TRBD1 TRBV6-5
CASARQGGLLSTDTQYF TGCGCCAGCGCGAGGCAGGGAGGGCTTCTTAGCACAGATACGCAGTATTTT NA TRBJ2-3 TRBD2 TRBV5-1
CASTKWREYAYEQYF TGTGCCAGCACCAAGTGGAGGGAATACGCCTACGAGCAGTACTTC NA TRBJ2-7 NA TRBV21-1
CASSRHLNEKLFF TGTGCCAGCAGCCGACACCTTAATGAAAAACTGTTTTTT NA TRBJ1-4 NA TRBV7-9
CATSYEGDRKEQFF TGTGCCACCAGCTACGAAGGAGACAGGAAGGAGCAGTTCTTC NA TRBJ2-1 NA TRBV15
CASSQSRGPFQPQHF TGTGCCAGCAGCCAATCCAGGGGGCCGTTTCAGCCCCAGCATTTT NA TRBJ1-5 TRBD1 TRBV16
CASTTGQGPWRAFF TGTGCCAGCACCACGGGACAGGGGCCTTGGCGAGCTTTCTTT NA TRBJ1-1 TRBD1 TRBV28
CASSLIGGGYTF TGTGCCAGCAGCTTAATCGGCGGTGGCTACACCTTC NA TRBJ1-2 NA TRBV11-3
CASSSGGLGELFF TGTGCCAGCAGCTCGGGGGGGTTAGGGGAGCTGTTTTTT NA TRBJ2-2 TRBD2 TRBV7-2
CASMSTGGWYGYTF TGTGCCAGCATGTCTACGGGGGGGTGGTATGGCTACACCTTC NA TRBJ1-2 NA TRBV6-5
CASRLAGGLGELFF TGTGCCAGCCGACTAGCGGGGGGGCTTGGGGAGCTGTTTTTT NA TRBJ2-2 TRBD2 TRBV7-2
CASSGQRISPLHF TGTGCCAGCAGTGGACAGAGGATCTCACCCCTCCACTTT NA TRBJ1-6 NA TRBV6-2/TRBV6-3
CAIRTGGNQPQHF TGTGCCATACGGACAGGCGGCAATCAGCCCCAGCATTTT NA TRBJ1-5 TRBD1 TRBV10-3
CASTPSSGANVLTF TGTGCCAGCACCCCTAGCTCTGGGGCCAACGTCCTGACTTTC NA TRBJ2-6 NA TRBV9
CASSQVHSLYNEQFF TGTGCCAGCAGCCAGGTCCACTCCCTTTACAATGAGCAGTTCTTC NA TRBJ2-1 NA TRBV3-1/TRBV3-2
CASSLGGSSYNSPLHF TGCGCCAGCAGCTTGGGAGGGAGCTCCTATAATTCACCCCTCCACTTT NA TRBJ1-6 NA TRBV5-1
CASSLLQGSRGELFF TGTGCCAGCAGCCTACTACAGGGTTCGAGGGGGGAGCTGTTTTTT NA TRBJ2-2 NA TRBV7-8
CASSPRGGNTIYF TGTGCCAGCAGTCCCAGGGGTGGAAACACCATATATTTT NA TRBJ1-3 NA TRBV27
CASSYQGGNTEAFF TGTGCCAGCAGTTACCAGGGAGGGAACACTGAAGCTTTCTTT NA TRBJ1-1 NA TRBV6-5
CASSAEEGRYEQYF TGTGCCAGCTCGGCCGAAGAGGGCCGCTACGAGCAGTACTTC NA TRBJ2-7 NA TRBV18
CASSLGRFNEQFF TGTGCCAGCAGCTTAGGTCGGTTCAATGAGCAGTTCTTC NA TRBJ2-1 NA TRBV7-9
CASSLLGLAGNEQFF TGTGCCAGCAGCTTGCTGGGACTAGCGGGGAATGAGCAGTTCTTC NA TRBJ2-1 TRBD2 TRBV13
CASSQDQGAGQPQHF TGCGCCAGCAGCCAAGATCAGGGGGCCGGACAGCCCCAGCATTTT NA TRBJ1-5 TRBD1 TRBV4-3
CASSSGQGRDEQFF TGTGCCAGCAGCTCGGGACAGGGTCGCGATGAGCAGTTCTTC NA TRBJ2-1 TRBD1 TRBV7-6
CASSLSRDTEAFF TGTGCCAGCAGCTTATCGAGGGACACTGAAGCTTTCTTT NA TRBJ1-1 NA TRBV11-3